Each of the 27 T cell receptor beta chains below was sequenced from the same sample in a study of early T cells in non-severe SARS-CoV-2 infection. TCRdb reanalysed the 5' RACE reads using MiXCR and keeps one entry per CDR3 protein. The data contain more than 80,000 distinct CDR3 sequences, around a sixth of them singletons. Sequences were obtained from whole blood. All receptors come from an adult who was a healthcare worker with PCR-confirmed SARS-CoV-2 infection or an uninfected control (not recorded which).

This clonotype has just a few counts. The chain recombines TRBV5-1 with TRBJ2-4, with D possibly TRBD2 on 5 matching bases. Per germline, CDR1 SGHRS and CDR2 YFSETQ. CDR3 length equals 13 residues. Trimming left V 3 bases short and J 7 bases short, with 11 bases between. The CDR3 coding sequence is TGCGCCAGCAGCTCCGGACTCGAGAACATTCAGTACTTC. Residues: CASSSGLENIQYF.

The chain carries TRBV12-3 or TRBV12-4 and TRBJ2-7; possibly TRBD2 for D (5 bases). V lost 2 bases and J 2 bases, leaving 16 bases between the germline ends. This CDR3 is built from 16 residues. The CDR3: CASSLFSRDFPYEQYF. Here the CDR3 DNA reads TGTGCCAGCAGTTTATTTTCGAGGGATTTCCCCTACGAGCAGTACTTC.

The rearrangement uses TRBV29-1 and TRBJ2-1, with 14 bases matching TRBD2. The V segment lost 4 bases and the J segment 9 bases; nucleotides outside the gene matches: 5. The CDR3 sequence is 14 residues long. Germline V gene lookup returns CDR1 SQVTM and CDR2 ANQGSEA. CDR3 protein: CSVVGLAGGSEQFF. CDR3 nucleotide sequence: TGCAGCGTTGTCGGACTAGCGGGGGGCAGTGAGCAGTTCTTC.

This clonotype was seen only a few times. The rearrangement uses TRBV20-1 and TRBJ2-5, with no clear D. Germline-derived CDR1 and CDR2 are DFQATT and SNEGSKA (reference sequence). Trimming took off 6 bases at V and 4 bases at J, with 15 bases between the two ends. This CDR3 comprises 13 residues. The CDR3 region has the DNA TGCAGTGCCGCCTTATATACCCCAGAGACCCAGTACTTC. Translated, it gives CSAALYTPETQYF.

This clonotype showed up just a few times. The chain recombines TRBV5-1 with TRBJ2-4; 9 nucleotides align to TRBD1. Germline V CDR1 and CDR2: SGHRS, YFSETQ. The CDR3 loop spans 16 amino acids. The J segment lost 0 bases and the V segment lost 3 bases, leaving 4 bases of the junction unmatched. CDR3 protein: CASSSPGQGAKNIQYF. The CDR3 nucleotides read TGCGCCAGCAGCTCACCGGGACAGGGAGCCAAAAACATTCAGTACTTC.

This clonotype was seen only a few times. The chain joins TRBV7-9 to TRBJ2-2; 7 nucleotides align to TRBD1. The CDR3 sequence is 16 residues long. Germline loops: CDR1 SEHNR, CDR2 FQNEAQ (reference sequence). V shed 1 base, J shed 5 bases, and the junction held 7 bases outside the gene matches. The CDR3: CASSLEQGMWTGELFF. The CDR3 bases are TGTGCCAGCAGCTTAGAACAGGGGATGTGGACCGGGGAGCTGTTTTTT.

A note on this clonotype: This may be a read error: a much more frequent sequence differs by one nucleotide. V and J are TRBV4-3 and TRBJ1-4; tentatively, D is TRBD1 (5 bases). The CDR3 is 15 residues long. Trimming took 4 bases from V and 7 from J, leaving 16 bases between them. Germline values: CDR1 LGHNA, CDR2 YSLEER. The CDR3 loop reads CASSRDSGSLEKLFF. The CDR3 region has the DNA TGCGCCAGCAGCCGAGATTCAGGGTCACTTGAAAAACTGTTTTTT.

The sample holds many counts of this clonotype. V gene TRBV15 combines with J gene TRBJ2-1, with TRBD1 identical over 8 bases. The germline gives CDR1 LNHNV, CDR2 YYDKDF (reference sequence). The CDR3 is 18 residues long. The V and J ends lost 1 base and 10 bases, in that order; junction bases with no gene match: 18. CDR3 loop: CATSRGVTFRGLEWEQFF. CDR3 DNA: TGTGCCACCAGCAGAGGCGTGACTTTCAGGGGGCTGGAATGGGAGCAGTTCTTC.

In this sample, this clonotype turned up many times. The chain links TRBV14 to TRBJ2-7; D ambiguous. Germline V gene data show CDR1 as SGHDN and CDR2 as FVKESK. The CDR3 is 12 residues long. The germline V and J ends were trimmed by 6 bases and 9 bases, with 15 bases remaining between them. CDR3 sequence: CASSTGFIGQYF. CDR3 coding DNA: TGTGCCAGCAGTACCGGTTTTATAGGGCAGTACTTC.

This rearrangement joins TRBV29-1 to TRBJ2-5, with TRBD1 identical over 10 bases. The length of the CDR3 is 15 residues. V shed 1 base and J 2 bases; nucleotides not matched to a gene: 4. Germline-derived CDR1 and CDR2 are SQVTM and ANQGSEA. Written as DNA, the CDR3 is TGCAGCGTTGAAGCTCCGGACAGGGGGCAAGAGACCCAGTACTTC. The encoded protein is CSVEAPDRGQETQYF.

This chain connects TRBV29-1 to TRBJ1-2; no clear D gene. This CDR3 spans 13 amino acids. Trimming cost V 5 bases and J 7 bases, with 17 bases left between them. Per the germline V gene, CDR1 is SQVTM and CDR2 is ANQGSEA. Written as DNA, the CDR3 is TGCAGCGTTCTGTTACCGATTTCCTCTGGCTACACCTTC. Amino acid sequence: CSVLLPISSGYTF.

This clonotype has a handful of counts. The CDR3 spells CASSISVFAEAFF. The CDR3 bases are TGTGCCAGCAGCATTTCCGTCTTTGCTGAAGCTTTCTTT. J is TRBJ1-1 and V is TRBV7-2; no reliable D call. V was cut by 5 bases and J by 6 bases, with 13 bases left in between. Germline values: CDR1 SGHTA, CDR2 FQGNSA. The CDR3 is 13 amino acids.

This sequence joins TRBV6-5 and TRBJ1-3, with 9 bases identical to TRBD1. Germline loops: CDR1 MNHEY, CDR2 SVGAGI. V lost 5 bases and J lost 8; bases outside the gene matches: 7. The CDR3 loop spans 14 amino acids. CDR3 loop: CASSLGQGGYTIYF. In DNA, the CDR3 is TGTGCCAGCAGTCTGGGACAGGGTGGTTACACCATATATTTT.

This clonotype turned up a few times. The chain couples TRBV7-2 to TRBJ2-2, with 7 bases that match TRBD1. This CDR3 contains 14 residues. Trimming at V came to 5 bases and at J to 4 bases, leaving 4 bases not matched to a gene. CDR1 is SGHTA and CDR2 is FQGNSA in the germline V gene. The CDR3 protein is CASSRDSSTGELFF. CDR3 coding DNA: TGTGCCAGCAGCCGGGACAGTTCCACCGGGGAGCTGTTTTTT.

V is TRBV12-3 or TRBV12-4 and J is TRBJ2-3; D not certain. This CDR3 has 11 amino acids. With 3 bases removed from V and 7 bases from J, the gap between germline ends came to 5 bases. CDR3 protein: CASSLINTQYF. The CDR3 coding sequence is TGTGCCAGCAGTTTGATAAATACGCAGTATTTT.

CDR3 DNA sequence: TGTGCCAGCAGTTCCGGATTGATCGAGCAGTACTTC. Translating gives CASSSGLIEQYF. The chain recombines TRBV28 with TRBJ2-7; D not certain. The CDR3 has 12 residues. V was clipped by 4 bases and J by 6 bases, with 10 bases between them. CDR1 and CDR2 from the germline V gene are MDHEN and SYDVKM. The complete variable domain, with remaining parts taken from reference TRBV28 and TRBJ2-7, reads DVKVTQSSRYLVKRTGEKVFLECVQDMDHENMFWYRQDPGLGLRLIYFSYDVKMKEKGDIPEGYSVSREKKERFSLILESASTNQTSMYLCASSSGLIEQYFGPGTRLTVT.

This clonotype was observed a few times. This chain links TRBV20-1 with TRBJ2-5; maybe TRBD2 (6 bases). V was shortened by 1 base and J by 2 bases, with 8 bases between the two germline ends. This CDR3 is 13 amino acids long. Germline CDR1 reads DFQATT; CDR2 reads SNEGSKA (reference sequence). The CDR3 sequence is CSARVGGQETQYF. The CDR3 nucleotides read TGCAGTGCTAGAGTCGGGGGTCAAGAGACCCAGTACTTC.

This clonotype showed up just a few times. This chain uses TRBV28 with TRBJ1-1, with a possible D match to TRBD1 (5 bases). Between the trimmed V and J ends, which lost 2 bases and 4 bases, there was a span of 17 bases. Germline values: CDR1 MDHEN, CDR2 SYDVKM. This CDR3 is built from 16 residues. The CDR3 loop reads CASSLSWDPGTTEAFF. The CDR3 DNA is TGTGCCAGCAGTTTAAGTTGGGACCCAGGGACCACTGAAGCTTTCTTT.

This clonotype was seen only a few times. The chain is built from TRBV6-6 and TRBJ2-3; 8 bases fit TRBD1. Germline V gene lookup returns CDR1 MNHNY and CDR2 SVGAGI (reference sequence). With V trimmed by 11 bases and J by 7 bases, 8 bases remained unmatched. The CDR3 covers 12 residues. The CDR3 nucleotides read TGTGCCGGAGGACAGGGATTAAATACGCAGTATTTT. Amino acids: CAGGQGLNTQYF.

This chain connects TRBV29-1 to TRBJ2-1; D may match TRBD1 or TRBD2 (6 bases each). CDR3 length equals 12 residues. Germline V gene sequence: CDR1 SQVTM, CDR2 ANQGSEA. CDR3 residues: CSAGGPYNEQFF. The DNA for the CDR3 is TGCAGTGCCGGGGGCCCCTACAATGAGCAGTTCTTC.

This clonotype has just a few counts. The rearrangement links TRBV5-1 to TRBJ1-1; perhaps TRBD1 as D (5 bases). V dropped 2 bases and J dropped 3 bases, with 11 bases sitting between them. This CDR3 contains 14 residues. The germline CDR1 and CDR2 sequences are SGHRS and YFSETQ. CDR3 sequence (DNA): TGCGCCAGCAGCTTTAACGGGGCGGACACTGAAGCTTTCTTT. Translating gives CASSFNGADTEAFF.

The V and J genes are TRBV9 and TRBJ2-5, with unresolved D. In germline, CDR1 is SGDLS, CDR2 YYNGEE. The CDR3 has 12 residues. Deletions cut 2 bases from V and 7 bases from J, with 9 bases between. Here the CDR3 reads CASSVESGTQYF. CDR3 nucleotide sequence: TGTGCCAGCAGCGTTGAGTCAGGGACCCAGTACTTC.

This clonotype was seen only once. The V call is TRBV28, the J call TRBJ2-3; D possibly corresponds to TRBD2 (5 bases). Germline CDR1 and CDR2: MDHEN and SYDVKM. V was cut by 2 bases and J by 1 base, with 10 bases left in between. CDR3 length: 15 residues. DNA of the CDR3: TGTGCCAGCAGTTTACTTAACGGGGGCACAGATACGCAGTATTTT. Translating gives CASSLLNGGTDTQYF.

The J gene is TRBJ1-2, the V gene TRBV30; D gene uncertain. Germline CDR1 reads GTSNPN; CDR2 reads SVGIG (reference sequence). Trimming removed 2 bases at V and 8 bases at J, with 18 bases between. The CDR3 has 14 residues. The CDR3: CAWSLSSGPKGYTF. The CDR3 nucleotides read TGTGCCTGGAGTTTGTCATCCGGCCCAAAAGGCTACACCTTC. The entire variable domain, with the rest obtained from reference TRBV30 and TRBJ1-2, is as follows: SQTIHQWPATLVQPVGSPLSLECTVEGTSNPNLYWYRQAAGRGLQLLFYSVGIGQISSEVPQNLSASRPQDRQFILSSKKLLLSDSGFYLCAWSLSSGPKGYTFGSGTRLTVV.

This clonotype showed up just a few times. The chain has TRBV3-1 and TRBJ1-3; D gene ambiguous. The CDR3 extends over 16 amino acids. CDR1 LGHDT and CDR2 YNNKEL come from the germline V gene (reference sequence). Trimming took off 4 bases at V and 7 bases at J, with 20 bases between the two ends. CDR3 residues: CASSLRNRGWGNTIYF. The CDR3 coding sequence is TGTGCCAGCAGCCTCAGGAACAGAGGCTGGGGTAACACCATATATTTT.

This clonotype was observed a few times. The genes are TRBV18 and TRBJ1-1; 8 bases are a match to TRBD1. The CDR3 has 19 amino acids. Germline V CDR1 and CDR2: KGHSH, LQKENI. V lost 2 bases and J lost 0; bases outside the gene matches: 14. The CDR3 sequence is CASSPRFSGGSMMNTEAFF. The CDR3 nucleotides are TGTGCCAGCTCACCAAGGTTTTCAGGGGGCTCAATGATGAACACTGAAGCTTTCTTT.

This clonotype came up a few times. The chain employs TRBV14 and TRBJ2-7, with 12 bases fitting TRBD1. CDR3 length: 14 residues. With 5 bases clipped from V and 7 bases from J, the junction kept 6 bases outside the gene matches. CDR1 is SGHDN, CDR2 FVKESK, per germline. CDR3: CASSLGQGAREQYF. The CDR3 nucleotides are TGTGCCAGCAGCTTGGGACAGGGGGCCAGGGAGCAGTACTTC.